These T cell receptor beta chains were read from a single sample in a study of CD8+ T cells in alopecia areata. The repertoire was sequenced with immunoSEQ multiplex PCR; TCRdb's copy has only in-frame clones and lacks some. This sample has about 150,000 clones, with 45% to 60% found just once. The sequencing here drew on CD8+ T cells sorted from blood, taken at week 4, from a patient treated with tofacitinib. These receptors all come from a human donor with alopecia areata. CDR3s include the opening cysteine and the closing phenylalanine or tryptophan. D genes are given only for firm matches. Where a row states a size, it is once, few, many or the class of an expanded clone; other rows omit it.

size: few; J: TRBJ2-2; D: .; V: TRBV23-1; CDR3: CASSQSSWGGELFF; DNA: TGCGCCAGCAGCCAATCGTCTTGGGGCGGGGAGCTGTTTTTT
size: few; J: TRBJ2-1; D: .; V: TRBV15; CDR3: CATRVGNEQFF; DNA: TGTGCCACCAGGGTCGGCAATGAGCAGTTCTTC
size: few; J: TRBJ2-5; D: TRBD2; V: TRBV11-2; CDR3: CASSVNDGGQETQYF; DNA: TGTGCCAGCAGCGTTAACGACGGGGGGCAAGAGACCCAGTACTTC
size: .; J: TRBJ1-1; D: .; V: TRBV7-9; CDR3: CASSLEGREAFF; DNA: TGTGCCAGCAGCTTAGAGGGCAGAGAAGCTTTCTTT
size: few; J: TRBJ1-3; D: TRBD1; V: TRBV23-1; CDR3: CATSGTAHNPGNTIYF; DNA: TGCGCCACCTCCGGGACAGCTCATAACCCTGGAAACACCATATATTTT
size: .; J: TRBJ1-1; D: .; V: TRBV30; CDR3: CAWSYPTRPRRQNTEAFF; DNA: TGTGCCTGGAGTTACCCCACCCGCCCTAGGAGACAGAACACTGAAGCTTTCTTT
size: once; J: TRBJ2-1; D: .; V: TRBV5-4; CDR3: CASSLGAVEQFF; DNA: TGTGCCAGCAGCTTGGGGGCTGTGGAGCAGTTCTTC
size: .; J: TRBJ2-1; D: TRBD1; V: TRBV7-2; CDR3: CASSLVGTGYNEQFF; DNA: TGTGCCAGCAGCTTAGTCGGGACAGGATACAATGAGCAGTTCTTC
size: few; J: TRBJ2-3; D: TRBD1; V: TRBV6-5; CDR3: CASSPGTGRDTQYF; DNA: TGTGCCAGCAGCCCCGGGACAGGCCGAGATACGCAGTATTTT
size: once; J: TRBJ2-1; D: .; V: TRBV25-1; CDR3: CASSGVGHPYNEQFF; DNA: TGTGCCAGCAGTGGAGTGGGACATCCATACAATGAGCAGTTCTTC
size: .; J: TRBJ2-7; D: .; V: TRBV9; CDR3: CASSVVGEAGYEQYF; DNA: TGTGCCAGCAGCGTAGTCGGGGAGGCTGGATACGAGCAGTACTTC
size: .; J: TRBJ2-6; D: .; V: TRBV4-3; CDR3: CASSQVGGPGANVLTF; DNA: TGCGCCAGCAGCCAGGTTGGGGGGCCCGGGGCCAACGTCCTGACTTTC
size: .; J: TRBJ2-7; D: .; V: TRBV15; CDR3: CATSRVPSAYEQYF; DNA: TGTGCCACCAGCAGAGTCCCGAGCGCCTACGAGCAGTACTTC
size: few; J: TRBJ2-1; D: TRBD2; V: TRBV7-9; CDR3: CASSPTSGGADEQFF; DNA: TGTGCCAGCAGCCCAACTAGCGGGGGGGCCGATGAGCAGTTCTTC
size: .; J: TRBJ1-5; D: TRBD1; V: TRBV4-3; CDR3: CASSTGTGLGRGNQPQHF; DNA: TGCGCCAGCAGCACCGGGACAGGGCTAGGAAGGGGCAATCAGCCCCAGCATTTT
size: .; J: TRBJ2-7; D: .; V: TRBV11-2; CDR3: CASSSGAAEQYF; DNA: TGTGCCAGCAGCTCAGGGGCGGCCGAGCAGTACTTC
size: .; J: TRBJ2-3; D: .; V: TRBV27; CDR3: CASSFGPGWGTDTQYF; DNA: TGTGCCAGCAGTTTTGGTCCAGGGTGGGGCACAGATACGCAGTATTTT
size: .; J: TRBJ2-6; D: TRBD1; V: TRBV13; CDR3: CASSSQGAISGANVLTF; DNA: TGTGCCAGCAGCTCGCAGGGGGCAATCTCTGGGGCCAACGTCCTGACTTTC
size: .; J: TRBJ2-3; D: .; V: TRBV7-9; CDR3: CASSTPLMPTSTDTQYF; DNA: TGTGCCAGCAGCACCCCACTTATGCCTACTAGCACAGATACGCAGTATTTT
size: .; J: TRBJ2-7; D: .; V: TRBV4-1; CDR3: CASSRQAGTSAYEQYF; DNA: TGCGCCAGCAGCCGACAGGCCGGGACCTCGGCCTACGAGCAGTACTTC
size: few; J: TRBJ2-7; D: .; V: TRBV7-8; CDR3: CASSEGGGYEQYF; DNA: TGTGCCAGCAGCGAAGGGGGGGGCTACGAGCAGTACTTC
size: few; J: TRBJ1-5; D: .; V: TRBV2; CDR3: CAARRWSNQPQHF; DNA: TGTGCCGCACGGAGGTGGAGCAATCAGCCCCAGCATTTT
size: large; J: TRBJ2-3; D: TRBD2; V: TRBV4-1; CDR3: CASSQGRLAGGDTQYF; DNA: TGCGCCAGCAGCCAAGGTAGACTAGCGGGGGGAGATACGCAGTATTTT
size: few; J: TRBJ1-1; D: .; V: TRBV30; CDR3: CAWNLGGTEAFF; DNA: TGTGCCTGGAATCTGGGCGGGACTGAAGCTTTCTTT
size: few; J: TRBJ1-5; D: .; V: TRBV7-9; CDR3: CASSLSSQPQHF; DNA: TGTGCCAGCAGCTTGTCTAGTCAGCCCCAGCATTTT
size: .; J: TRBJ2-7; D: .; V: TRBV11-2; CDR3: CASSLGQTYEQYF; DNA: TGTGCCAGCAGCTTAGGACAGACCTACGAGCAGTACTTC
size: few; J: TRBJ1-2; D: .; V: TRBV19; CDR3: CASRAGNYGYTF; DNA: TGTGCCAGTAGGGCAGGGAACTATGGCTACACCTTC
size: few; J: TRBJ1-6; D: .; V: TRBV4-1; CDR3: CASSQWQDPNSPLHF; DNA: TGCGCCAGCAGCCAATGGCAGGATCCCAATTCACCCCTCCACTTT
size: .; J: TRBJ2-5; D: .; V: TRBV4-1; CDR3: CASSQDGEETQYF; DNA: TGCGCCAGCAGCCAAGATGGAGAAGAGACCCAGTACTTC
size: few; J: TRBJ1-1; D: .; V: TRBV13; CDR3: CASSPGNMNTEAFF; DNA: TGTGCCAGCAGCCCGGGGAACATGAACACTGAAGCTTTCTTT
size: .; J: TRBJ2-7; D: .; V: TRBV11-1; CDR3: CASSLRGYGPYEQYF; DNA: TGTGCCAGCAGCTTAAGGGGGTACGGGCCCTACGAGCAGTACTTC
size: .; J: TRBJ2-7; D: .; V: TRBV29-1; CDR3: CSAQAGAGEQYF; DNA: TGCAGCGCCCAAGCAGGGGCGGGCGAGCAGTACTTC